A selection of T cell receptor beta chains follows, all from one sample in a study of cytomegalovirus exposure and HLA in healthy donors. Libraries were prepared by immunoSEQ multiplex PCR; TCRdb keeps only in-frame clonotypes and omits some of them. The table has about 190,000 clones, over 60% seen once. Sequencing was carried out using PBMCs. These receptors all come from a man younger than 45 in good health and CMV-seropositive. CDR3s include the opening cysteine and the closing phenylalanine or tryptophan. Fields, in order: J gene, clone size, D gene, V gene, CDR3 protein, CDR3 DNA. A D gene is named only where the DNA matches it firmly. Size values are once, few and many counts, or a class for expanded clones, and some rows have none.

TRBJ2-5 | - | - | TRBV6-1 | CASSRGTTQETQYF | TGTGCCAGCAGCCGTGGGACAACGCAAGAGACCCAGTACTTC
TRBJ2-7 | - | - | TRBV27 | CASRPLSSYEQYF | TGTGCCAGCAGGCCTTTGAGCTCCTACGAGCAGTACTTC
TRBJ2-1 | - | TRBD2 | TRBV19 | CASTPSGSHNEQFF | TGTGCCAGTACCCCTAGCGGGAGCCACAATGAGCAGTTCTTC
TRBJ1-5 | once | - | TRBV7-9 | CASRGQINQPQHF | TGTGCCAGCAGAGGACAGATCAATCAGCCCCAGCATTTT
TRBJ1-1 | - | - | TRBV6-6 | CASSPTDRNTEAFF | TGTGCCAGCAGCCCTACGGACAGGAACACTGAAGCTTTCTTT
TRBJ1-2 | - | - | TRBV30 | CAWVGGGYGYTF | TGTGCCTGGGTTGGGGGGGGCTATGGCTACACCTTC
TRBJ2-3 | - | TRBD2 | TRBV11-3 | CASSSSGISPDTQYF | TGTGCCAGCAGCTCTAGCGGGATAAGTCCAGATACGCAGTATTTT
TRBJ1-2 | - | TRBD1 | TRBV5-4 | CASSQDRLNGYTF | TGTGCCAGCAGCCAGGACAGGCTGAATGGCTACACCTTC
TRBJ1-5 | - | - | TRBV7-2 | CASSSNFNQPQHF | TGTGCCAGCAGCTCCAATTTCAATCAGCCCCAGCATTTT
TRBJ2-1 | few | TRBD2 | TRBV7-9 | CASSLSGRYNEQFF | TGTGCCAGCAGCTTAAGCGGGAGGTACAATGAGCAGTTCTTC
TRBJ2-1 | - | - | TRBV6-1 | CASLLTPAGYNEQFF | TGTGCCAGTTTGTTGACCCCGGCGGGCTACAATGAGCAGTTCTTC
TRBJ2-2 | few | - | TRBV25-1 | CASSEYTPGELFF | TGTGCCAGCAGTGAATATACTCCCGGGGAGCTGTTTTTT
TRBJ2-1 | - | TRBD2 | TRBV18 | CASSPPGLAGGRKNEQFF | TGTGCCAGCTCACCACCGGGACTAGCGGGGGGGCGGAAGAATGAGCAGTTCTTC
TRBJ2-7 | - | TRBD1 | TRBV5-1 | CASTQQGQGHEQYF | TGCGCCAGCACCCAACAGGGACAGGGGCACGAGCAGTACTTC
TRBJ2-3 | - | - | TRBV9 | CASSVGGSTDTQYF | TGTGCCAGCAGCGTAGGCGGATCCACAGATACGCAGTATTTT
TRBJ2-7 | few | TRBD1 | TRBV30 | CAWLRGQREYF | TGTGCCTGGCTCAGGGGACAGAGGGAGTACTTC
TRBJ2-7 | few | - | TRBV6-5 | CASSPRGSSYEQYF | TGTGCCAGCAGCCCCCGGGGGAGCTCCTACGAGCAGTACTTC
TRBJ1-1 | - | - | TRBV7-3 | CASSGMTGNTEAFF | TGTGCCAGCAGCGGAATGACAGGGAACACTGAAGCTTTCTTT
TRBJ2-7 | - | - | TRBV6-6 | CASSYYGGDEQYF | TGTGCCAGCAGTTACTACGGCGGGGACGAGCAGTACTTC
TRBJ2-2 | - | TRBD2 | TRBV5-1 | CASSPGGLAGLTGELFF | TGCGCCAGCAGCCCGGGGGGATTGGCGGGACTCACCGGGGAGCTGTTTTTT
TRBJ1-5 | few | TRBD1 | TRBV18 | CASSPGQGKYQPQHF | TGTGCCAGCTCACCGGGACAGGGAAAGTATCAGCCCCAGCATTTT
TRBJ2-7 | - | TRBD2 | TRBV7-9 | CASSPGAGGSYEQYF | TGTGCCAGCAGCCCCGGTGCGGGAGGGTCCTACGAGCAGTACTTC
TRBJ1-5 | few | - | TRBV5-1 | CASSLAGRPNQPQHF | TGCGCCAGCAGCTTGGCCGGGAGGCCAAATCAGCCCCAGCATTTT
TRBJ2-1 | - | TRBD1 | TRBV25-1 | CASSGGTGLVNEQFF | TGTGCCAGCAGTGGAGGGACAGGGTTAGTCAATGAGCAGTTCTTC
TRBJ1-1 | - | - | TRBV18 | CASSPPHGAEAFF | TGTGCCAGCTCACCACCGCACGGGGCTGAAGCTTTCTTT
TRBJ1-2 | few | - | TRBV7-8 | CASSPWTAVYGYTF | TGTGCCAGCAGCCCCTGGACAGCGGTGTATGGCTACACCTTC
TRBJ1-3 | few | TRBD1 | TRBV18 | CASPGQGATGNTIYF | TGTGCCAGCCCGGGACAGGGGGCCACTGGAAACACCATATATTTT